This T cell receptor beta chain was identified in a study of CD8+CD57+ T cells in acquired aplastic anemia. General study points: Sharing between patients and controls was observed for twenty-nine CD8+ CDR3 sequences.

This clonotype was counted many times. Its antigen is still unknown. CDR3 and TCR beta VDJ profiling relied on genomic DNA as the template. TCRdb called the reads again in MiXCR, with one record for every CDR3 protein. The table includes about 160,000 distinct CDR3 sequences, roughly 50% detected once. The germline V and J ends were trimmed by 4 bases and 6 bases, with 8 bases remaining between them. Germline V gene data show CDR1 as SGHRS and CDR2 as YFSETQ. The CDR3 is 12 residues long. Only patients with CD8+CD57+ cell expansion on flow cytometry were chosen for sequencing. The cohort consisted entirely of patients having severe acquired aplastic anemia. Patients were treatment-naive when blood was sampled.

The sequence came from a human donor with aplastic anemia. The sequencing sample was made of sorted CD4+, CD8+, or CD8+CD57+ T cells (not recorded which) from PBMCs. The gene calls are TRBV5-1 and TRBJ2-1; no clear D. The CDR3 loop reads CASSQAPNEQFF. CDR3 bases: TGCGCCAGCAGCCAGGCTCCCAATGAGCAGTTCTTC.